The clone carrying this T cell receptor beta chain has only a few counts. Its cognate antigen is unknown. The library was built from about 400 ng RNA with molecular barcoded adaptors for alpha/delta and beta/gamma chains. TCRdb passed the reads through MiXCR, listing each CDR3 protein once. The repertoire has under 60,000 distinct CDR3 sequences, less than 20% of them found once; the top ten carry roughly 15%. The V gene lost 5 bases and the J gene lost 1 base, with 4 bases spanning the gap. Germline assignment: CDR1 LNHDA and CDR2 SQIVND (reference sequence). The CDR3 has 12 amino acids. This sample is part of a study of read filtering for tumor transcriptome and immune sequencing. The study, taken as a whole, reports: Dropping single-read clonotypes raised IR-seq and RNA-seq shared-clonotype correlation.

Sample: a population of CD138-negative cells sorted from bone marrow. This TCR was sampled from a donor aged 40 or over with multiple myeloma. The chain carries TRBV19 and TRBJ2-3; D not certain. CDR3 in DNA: TGTGCCAGTAGTGCCGGCACAGATACGCAGTATTTT. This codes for CASSAGTDTQYF.